Listed here are 26 T cell receptor beta chains from one sample, sequenced in a study of T-cell reconstitution after alpha-beta-depleted transplantation in children. It was with unique molecular identifiers that the TCRbeta library was prepared. TCRdb ran MiXCR on the PCR reads and lists one entry per CDR3 protein. The sample includes about 240,000 distinct CDR3 sequences, more than 10% of them seen just once. The material sequenced was PBMCs from the stem cell graft donor, taken from the stem cell graft. The receptors were sampled from a human donor who donated a stem cell graft to a child with acute lymphoblastic leukemia.

Worth noting for this clonotype: A much larger clone is a single base away; this may be a read error. This chain links TRBV6-2 or TRBV6-3 with TRBJ1-5; D gene uncertain. V lost 5 bases to trimming and J lost 4 bases, with 9 bases between them. The CDR3 loop spans 13 amino acids. Germline V CDR1 and CDR2: MNHEY, SVGEGT. This chain's CDR3 is CASSGPFNQPQHF. CDR3 in DNA: TGTGCCAGCAGTGGGCCCTTTAATCAGCCCCAGCATTTT.

This clonotype was counted at least ten times. The chain employs TRBV6-2 or TRBV6-3 and TRBJ2-6; TRBD1 aligns across 10 bases. There are 19 residues in the CDR3. The V gene end was trimmed by 6 bases and the J gene end by 0 bases; junction bases not matched to a gene: 11. CDR1 and CDR2 from the germline V gene are MNHEY and SVGEGT. CDR3 protein: CASSRRRQGASSGANVLTF. DNA of the CDR3: TGTGCCAGCAGCCGGAGACGACAGGGGGCTAGCTCTGGGGCCAACGTCCTGACTTTC.

The J gene is TRBJ1-1, the V gene TRBV19; tentatively, D is TRBD1 (5 bases). The CDR3 length is 13 residues. The V gene lost 3 bases and the J gene lost 5 bases, with 10 bases spanning the gap. From germline, CDR1 is LNHDA and CDR2 SQIVND (reference sequence). The CDR3 bases are TGTGCCAGTAGTATGCAGGGAGGGACTGAAGCTTTCTTT. Amino acid sequence: CASSMQGGTEAFF.

At least ten counts were recorded for this clonotype. This chain joins TRBV27 and TRBJ1-4; D perhaps matches TRBD1 (5 bases). Deletions cut 2 bases from V and 7 bases from J, with 14 bases between. This CDR3 has 15 residues. The germline gives CDR1 MNHEY, CDR2 SMNVEV (reference sequence). CDR3 coding DNA: TGTGCCAGCAGTTTACGAGGCAGGGAGGGTGAAAAACTGTTTTTT. It encodes CASSLRGREGEKLFF.

This clonotype was seen a few times. This chain uses TRBV24-1 with TRBJ2-5; 12 bases agree with TRBD2. Per germline, CDR1 KGHDR and CDR2 SFDVKD. The CDR3 length is 16 residues. V lost 3 bases and J lost 4; bases outside the gene matches: 5. In nucleotides, the CDR3 is TGTGCCACCAGTGATCCCGGACTAGCGGGAAGAGAGACCCAGTACTTC. Its protein is CATSDPGLAGRETQYF.

This clonotype showed up many times. DNA for the CDR3: TGTGCCAGCAGTTCGACAGGGATAGAACACGAGCAGTACTTC. It codes for CASSSTGIEHEQYF. The chain is built from TRBV28 and TRBJ2-7; 7 bases are shared with TRBD1. Germline V gene data show CDR1 as MDHEN and CDR2 as SYDVKM. The CDR3 is 14 amino acids. V lost 4 bases and J lost 5; bases outside the gene matches: 8.

The chain uses TRBV4-3 and TRBJ2-2, with 8 bases identical to TRBD2. The germline V gene encodes CDR1 LGHNA and CDR2 YSLEER. This CDR3 is built from 15 residues. The V gene end was trimmed by 4 bases and the J gene end by 3 bases; junction bases not matched to a gene: 4. This CDR3 is CASSPGLEYTGELFF. CDR3 nucleotide sequence: TGCGCCAGCAGCCCGGGACTAGAGTACACCGGGGAGCTGTTTTTT.

This clonotype was recorded only once. The chain joins TRBV10-2 to TRBJ1-1; D uncertain. V dropped 6 bases and J dropped 4 bases, with 12 bases sitting between them. CDR1 and CDR2 from the germline V gene are WSHSY and SAAADI. The CDR3 extends over 13 amino acids. CDR3: CASSARGFTEAFF. For the CDR3, the DNA is TGCGCCAGCAGCGCCCGAGGATTCACTGAAGCTTTCTTT.

This clonotype was counted at least ten times. The V and J genes are TRBV6-1 and TRBJ2-1; D remains unclear. Germline V gives CDR1 MNHNS, CDR2 SASEGT. The CDR3 spans 15 residues. The V gene lost 2 bases and the J gene lost 1 base, with 9 bases spanning the gap. The CDR3 bases are TGTGCCAGCAGTGAAAGAATCCCTTCCTACAATGAGCAGTTCTTC. This translates into CASSERIPSYNEQFF.

This clonotype was picked up many times. CDR3 sequence reads: CASSPGGLYNEQFF. The CDR3 bases are TGTGCCAGCAGTCCCGGGGGCCTTTACAATGAGCAGTTCTTC. The gene calls are TRBV2 and TRBJ2-1, with D possibly called TRBD1 or TRBD2 (6 bases each). Germline V lookup: CDR1 SNHLY, CDR2 FYNNEI. The CDR3 runs to 14 residues. V dropped 5 bases and J dropped 4 bases, with 12 bases sitting between them.

The table lists this clonotype with many counts. The CDR3 is CASRSNASPLHF. In DNA, the CDR3 is TGTGCCAGCAGGAGTAACGCTTCACCCCTCCACTTT. This sequence joins TRBV27 and TRBJ1-6, with D unresolved. V shed 6 bases and J shed 9 bases, with 9 bases lying between them. Germline CDR1 is MNHEY and CDR2 is SMNVEV (reference sequence). CDR3 length equals 12 residues.

This clonotype has a count of ten or more. The rearrangement uses TRBV28 and TRBJ2-3; a weak D match, TRBD2 (6 bases). Germline CDR1 is MDHEN and CDR2 is SYDVKM. The V and J ends lost 6 bases and 6 bases respectively, with 16 bases between them. The CDR3 spans 14 residues. In DNA, the CDR3 is TGTGCCAGCAGCTTGGAGGGGCTTGGTGATACGCAGTATTTT. It encodes CASSLEGLGDTQYF.

At least ten counts were recorded for this clonotype. The chain combines TRBV28 with TRBJ2-2; the match to TRBD2 covers 8 bases. Looked up from germline, CDR1 is MDHEN and CDR2 is SYDVKM. The ends lost 2 bases at V and 3 bases at J; junction bases unmatched: 11. The CDR3 runs to 18 residues. DNA of the CDR3: TGTGCCAGCAGTTTAGCCAGTCTTTGGCGGGAGGACACCGGGGAGCTGTTTTTT. This codes for CASSLASLWREDTGELFF.

The sample holds a few counts of this clonotype. The rearrangement uses TRBV4-2 and TRBJ2-7; 8 nucleotides agree with TRBD1. Germline V lookup: CDR1 LGHNA, CDR2 YNFKEQ. This CDR3 is built from 15 residues. Losses at the gene ends were 4 bases for V and 3 bases for J; bases not matched to a gene: 8. The chain's CDR3 is CASSLGTGGIYEQYF. CDR3 sequence (DNA): TGTGCCAGCAGCCTCGGGACAGGAGGTATCTACGAGCAGTACTTC.

In its sample, this clonotype was seen many times. This chain connects TRBV12-3 or TRBV12-4 to TRBJ2-3; TRBD2 matches 9 bases. The CDR3 is 15 residues long. Germline trimming cut 0 bases from V and 4 bases from J; bases unmatched to any gene: 2. Here the CDR3 DNA reads TGTGCCAGCAGTTTAGCTAGCGGGGGTGCAGATACGCAGTATTTT. It specifies CASSLASGGADTQYF.

This clonotype has at least ten counts. The V gene is TRBV6-4, the J gene TRBJ1-2; D not resolved. Trimming cost V 6 bases and J 4 bases, with 12 bases left between them. The germline gives CDR1 MRHNA, CDR2 SNTAGT. This CDR3 has 13 amino acids. Here the CDR3 DNA reads TGTGCCAGCAGCAAAGGTCTCGGCTATGGCTACACCTTC. This gives the protein CASSKGLGYGYTF.

Many counts were recorded for this clonotype. The chain combines TRBV20-1 with TRBJ2-7, with 8 nucleotides matching TRBD2. This CDR3 contains 14 residues. V gave up 2 bases and J gave up 6 bases; unmatched junction bases: 9. Germline loops: CDR1 DFQATT, CDR2 SNEGSKA (reference sequence). The CDR3 coding sequence is TGCAGTGCTAGATTGTACGCAGGGACTAGCGAGCAGTACTTC. This translates into CSARLYAGTSEQYF.

The V and J genes are TRBV6-2 or TRBV6-3 and TRBJ2-4; D not resolved. The CDR3 has 13 amino acids. CDR1 and CDR2 (germline): MNHEY, SVGEGT. With 6 bases removed from V and 0 bases from J, the gap between germline ends came to 6 bases. CDR3 in amino acids: CASSLVAKNIQYF. The DNA of the CDR3 is TGTGCCAGCAGCCTGGTAGCCAAAAACATTCAGTACTTC.

This clonotype was counted at least ten times. This chain's CDR3 is CAISEFGGYSPLHF. The CDR3 DNA is TGTGCCATCAGTGAGTTTGGGGGGTATTCACCCCTCCACTTT. This chain links TRBV10-3 with TRBJ1-6; D perhaps matches TRBD1 (5 bases). Trimming took 1 base from V and 8 from J, leaving 9 bases between them. Germline loops: CDR1 ENHRY, CDR2 SYGVKD. The CDR3 is made up of 14 amino acids.

At least ten counts were recorded for this clonotype. The chain carries TRBV4-3 and TRBJ2-6, with 7 bases aligning to TRBD1. Trimming took 1 base from V and 1 from J; bases not matched to a gene: 13. The CDR3 extends over 20 amino acids. Germline CDR1 is LGHNA and CDR2 is YSLEER. CDR3 sequence reads: CASSQVFMGQIPSGANVLTF. The CDR3 DNA reads TGCGCCAGCAGCCAAGTCTTCATGGGACAGATACCGTCTGGGGCCAACGTCCTGACTTTC.

This clonotype was seen repeatedly, ten times or more. The rearrangement uses TRBV16 and TRBJ1-6; D is undetermined. The ends were cut back, 1 base at V and 0 bases at J, with 13 bases in the middle. The CDR3 is made up of 18 amino acids. The germline CDR1 and CDR2 sequences are KGHSY and FQNENV. The CDR3 is CASSQLTSESSYNSPLHF. The CDR3 region has the DNA TGTGCCAGCAGCCAATTAACCTCCGAGAGCTCCTATAATTCACCCCTCCACTTT.

This clonotype showed up just once. V is TRBV10-1 and J is TRBJ1-1, with 7 nucleotides matching TRBD1. This CDR3 is built from 15 residues. Germline V CDR1 and CDR2: WNHNN, SYGVQD (reference sequence). With 4 bases clipped from V and 7 bases from J, the junction kept 12 bases outside the gene matches. The DNA of the CDR3 is TGCGCCAGCAGTGCCCGAGGGACAGTTGAGGGTGAAGCTTTCTTT. It encodes CASSARGTVEGEAFF.

This clonotype was counted many times. The V call is TRBV9, the J call TRBJ2-1; D remains unclear. Per the germline V gene, CDR1 is SGDLS and CDR2 is YYNGEE. V was pared by 3 bases and J by 9 bases, with 13 bases between. The length of the CDR3 is 13 residues. CDR3 sequence: CASSASSTGEQFF. In DNA form, the CDR3 reads TGTGCCAGCAGCGCCAGCTCGACTGGTGAGCAGTTCTTC. The variable domain in full, with the rest retrieved from reference TRBV9 and TRBJ2-1, is DSGVTQTPKHLITATGQRVTLRCSPRSGDLSVYWYQQSLDQGLQFLIQYYNGEERAKGNILERFSAQQFPDLHSELNLSSLELGDSALYFCASSASSTGEQFFGPGTRLTVL.

This clonotype was seen a single time. Here the CDR3 reads CASSRGQGGSSYNEQFF. In nucleotides, the CDR3 is TGTGCCAGCAGCCGAGGACAGGGTGGAAGCTCCTACAATGAGCAGTTCTTC. The chain couples TRBV7-9 to TRBJ2-1; TRBD1 agrees at 8 bases. CDR3 length: 17 residues. V shed 5 bases, J shed 0 bases, and the junction held 9 bases outside the gene matches. Germline V gene lookup returns CDR1 SEHNR and CDR2 FQNEAQ (reference sequence).

As regards this clonotype: A much larger clone is a single base away; this may be a read error. This chain links TRBV5-1 with TRBJ2-5, with D uncertain. CDR1 SGHRS and CDR2 YFSETQ come from the germline V gene. Between the trimmed V and J ends, which lost 2 bases and 5 bases, there was a span of 10 bases. The CDR3 sequence is 13 residues long. Written as DNA, the CDR3 is TGCGCCAGCAGCTTCCCTCAACCGGAGACCCAGTACTTC. Translated, it gives CASSFPQPETQYF.

This clonotype showed up many times. The chain combines TRBV9 with TRBJ1-5; a weak D match, TRBD1 (5 bases). CDR3 length equals 14 residues. The V end was cut by 3 bases, the J end by 7 bases, with 14 bases between. Germline CDR1 reads SGDLS; CDR2 reads YYNGEE. CDR3 coding DNA: TGTGCCAGCAGCGGCGGGACGGCCGGGCAGCCCCAGCATTTT. This sequence encodes CASSGGTAGQPQHF. Full variable domain (missing parts from reference TRBV9 and TRBJ1-5): DSGVTQTPKHLITATGQRVTLRCSPRSGDLSVYWYQQSLDQGLQFLIQYYNGEERAKGNILERFSAQQFPDLHSELNLSSLELGDSALYFCASSGGTAGQPQHFGDGTRLSIL.